This T cell receptor beta chain was sequenced during a study of T-cell reconstitution after alpha-beta-depleted transplantation in children. Unique molecular identifiers were incorporated during preparation of the TCRbeta library. TCRdb ran MiXCR on the PCR reads and lists one entry per CDR3 protein. The sample contains 600,000 or so distinct CDR3 sequences, about 21% of which appear only once. Study-wide results and limits: Once a year had passed after transplant, T-cell counts and diversity came mostly from newly produced T cells.

This clonotype was counted many times. The antigen is not known. V lost 3 bases and J 3 bases, leaving 12 bases between the germline ends. The germline V gene has CDR1 MDHEN and CDR2 SYDVKM. The CDR3 has 14 amino acids. This specimen consisted of PBMCs, mostly from graft donor cells, obtained 360 days after TCRalphabeta/CD19-depleted stem cell transplant. The TCR sequence derives from a boy under three years old who had a stem cell transplant for acute myeloid leukemia, so the T cells may come from the graft donor. The chain links TRBV28 to TRBJ2-7; TRBD1 is a possible D gene (5 bases). As DNA, the CDR3 is TGTGCCAGCAGTTTCGGTGGTAGGGGCTACGAGCAGTACGTC. As protein: CASSFGGRGYEQYV.